The entry below describes one T cell receptor (beta chain). The antigen is unknown. The sample is drawn from a study of cytomegalovirus exposure and HLA in healthy donors. The wider study: Around 86 million unique TCRs, all from HLA-typed donors, were included in an early release of the data. Study-level findings and limits: Earlier analysis yielded a pattern in which most TCR beta V segments were productive about 90% or about 30% of the time. Apart from CMV serostatus, no immune exposure information was available. Later findings reportedly placed an Asian-associated ancestry cluster below the approximately 670-donor mean for N-insertions.

PCR involved 60 Vbeta and 13 Jbeta primers. Assay: immunoSEQ multiplex PCR; the TCRdb copy retains only in-frame clones and omits some. The table includes over 150,000 clones, 85% detected once. The sequence came from a boy between 2 and 15 years old in good health and CMV-seronegative. Sequenced material: PBMCs.

DNA for the CDR3: TGTGCCAGCGGAGGCGGGGGGCCTAGCACAGATACGCAGTATTTT. This gives the protein CASGGGGPSTDTQYF. The chain carries TRBV2 and TRBJ2-3; 8 nucleotides match TRBD2. V shed 8 bases and J 0 bases; nucleotides not matched to a gene: 7. Germline loops: CDR1 SNHLY, CDR2 FYNNEI. The length of the CDR3 is 15 residues.